This T cell receptor beta chain was profiled in a study of blood T cell repertoires in COVID-19 (TCRdb year 2020). In terms of the full investigation: Samples from collaborators originated in the United States, Italy and Spain and spanned both the acute and convalescent phases of COVID-19. The dataset comprised deeply sampled blood TCRbeta repertoires from subjects exposed to, actively infected with, or recovered from COVID-19. HLA class I and class II types, where available, came from metadata supplied by the sample provider rather than from assay-based typing. Samples were obtained from the ongoing ImmuneRACE study (first 160 participants) and from 1,000 to 1,500 subjects provided by 6 global collaborators. Nearly every sample came with metadata listing a de-identified subject ID, COVID-19 status, age in years and sex. The prospective study material was composed of cDNA or gDNA derived from T cells, B-cell-depleted T cells, or PBMCs. A freely available public database, intended as a resource for researchers studying the immune response to SARS-CoV-2, is where the repertoires were released.

CDR1 and CDR2, per the germline V gene, are SGHTS and YDEGEE. Measured from the cysteine to the phenylalanine, the CDR3 is 15 residues long. Only the CDR3 DNA stays, 45 bases, in frame from base 1. Trimming leaves V shorter by 4 bases and J shorter by 3 bases, with the junction holding 6 bases beyond the gene matches. What the study reported, not specific to this receptor: The quantity of clinical and demographic metadata differed by source and by participant and was supplied without curation.

To note about this clone: Its recognized antigen is unknown. The input lacks base qualities; no much larger clone sits a single base away.

Collaborating institutions collected whole blood in K2EDTA tubes following their own protocols. For TCRbeta analysis, collaborators shipped samples in one of three forms: frozen whole blood, isolated PBMCs, or DNA extracted from either of those sample types. The immunoSEQ Assay, a bias-controlled multiplex PCR, was used to amplify TCRbeta CDR3 regions from genomic DNA. The original pipeline was this. The number of nucleated cells in each sample was estimated by amplification of reference gene primers within the assay. Sequence reads were collapsed and filtered to measure the absolute abundance of every unique TCRbeta CDR3 rearrangement. For each sample, productive Simpson clonality was calculated as the square root of Simpson's diversity index over productive rearrangements. TCRdb provides this immuneACCESS table in a form limited to in-frame rearrangements. Some clones are lacking; in checked studies, under half of them reflect an unresolved V gene, and why the rest are absent is not known. Clone size and the V and J calls come from that table; the DNA yielded D and trimming. Counted in this sample were approximately 70,000 clones; about 80% of them appeared once. Together, the top ten hold about 4.4% of the sample.

Source material: peripheral blood. Recombination joined TRBV5-8 with TRBJ1-4; TRBD1 aligns with 7 central bases. This TCR came from a woman in her fifties or sixties with acute or convalescent COVID-19. In nucleotides, the sequence is TGTGCCAGCAGCCTAGGTCAGGGGGCTAATGAAAAACTGTTTTTT. The resulting protein is CASSLGQGANEKLFF.